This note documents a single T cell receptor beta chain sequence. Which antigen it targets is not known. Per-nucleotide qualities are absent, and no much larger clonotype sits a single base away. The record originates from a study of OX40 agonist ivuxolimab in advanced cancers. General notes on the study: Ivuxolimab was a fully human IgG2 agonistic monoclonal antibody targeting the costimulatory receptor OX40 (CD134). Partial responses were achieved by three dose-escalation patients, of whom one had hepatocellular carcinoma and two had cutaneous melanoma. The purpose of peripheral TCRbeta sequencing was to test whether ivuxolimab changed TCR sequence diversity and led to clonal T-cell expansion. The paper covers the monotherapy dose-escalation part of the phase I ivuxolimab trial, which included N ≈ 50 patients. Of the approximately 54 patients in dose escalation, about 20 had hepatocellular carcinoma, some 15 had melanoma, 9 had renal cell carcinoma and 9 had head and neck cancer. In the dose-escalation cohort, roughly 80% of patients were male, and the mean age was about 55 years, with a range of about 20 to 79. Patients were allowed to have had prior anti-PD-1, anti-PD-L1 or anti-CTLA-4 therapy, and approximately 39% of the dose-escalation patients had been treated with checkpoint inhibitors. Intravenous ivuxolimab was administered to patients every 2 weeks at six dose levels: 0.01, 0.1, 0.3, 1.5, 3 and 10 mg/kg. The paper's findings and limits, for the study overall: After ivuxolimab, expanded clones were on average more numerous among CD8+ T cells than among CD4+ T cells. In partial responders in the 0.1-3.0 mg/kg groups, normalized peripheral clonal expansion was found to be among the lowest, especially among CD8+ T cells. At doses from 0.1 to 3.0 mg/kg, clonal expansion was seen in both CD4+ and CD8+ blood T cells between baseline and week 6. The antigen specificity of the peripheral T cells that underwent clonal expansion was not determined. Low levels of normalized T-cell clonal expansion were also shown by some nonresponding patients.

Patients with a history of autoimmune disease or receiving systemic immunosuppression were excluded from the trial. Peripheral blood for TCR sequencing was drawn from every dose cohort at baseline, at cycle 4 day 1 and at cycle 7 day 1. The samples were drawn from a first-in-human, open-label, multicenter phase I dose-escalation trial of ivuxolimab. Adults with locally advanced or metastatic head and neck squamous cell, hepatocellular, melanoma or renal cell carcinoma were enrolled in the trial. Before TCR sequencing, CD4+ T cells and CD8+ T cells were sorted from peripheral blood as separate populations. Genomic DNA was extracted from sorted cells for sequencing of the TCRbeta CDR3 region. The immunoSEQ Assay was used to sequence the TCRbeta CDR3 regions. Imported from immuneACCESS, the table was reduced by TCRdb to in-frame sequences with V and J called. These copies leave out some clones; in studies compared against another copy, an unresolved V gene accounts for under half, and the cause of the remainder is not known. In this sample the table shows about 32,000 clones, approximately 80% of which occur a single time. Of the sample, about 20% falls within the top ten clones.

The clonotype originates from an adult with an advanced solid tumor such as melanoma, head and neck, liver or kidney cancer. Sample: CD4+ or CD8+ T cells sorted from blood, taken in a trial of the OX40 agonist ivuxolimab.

The CDR3 region: CASSSDRGVLGYTF. The DNA sequence is given as TGTGCCAGCAGTTCCGACAGGGGGGTATTAGGCTACACCTTC. The chain links TRBV6-5 with TRBJ1-2, with 9 middle bases fitting TRBD1. Trimmed from V: 4 bases; trimmed from J: 8 bases; junction bases lacking a gene match: 8. CDR1 MNHEY and CDR2 SVGAGI were looked up in the germline V gene. The CDR3 numbers 14 residues from cysteine through phenylalanine. Only the CDR3 portion is preserved as DNA: 42 bases, with reading frame beginning at the first base.